Reported below is one T cell receptor beta chain. Antigen: not known. Expressed TCRB transcripts got sequenced, as all isolated RNA was reverse transcribed. Sequencing was performed with immunoSEQ multiplex PCR; in TCRdb, only in-frame clones are kept and a portion is missing. The sample lists approximately 44,000 clones, approximately 56% occurring once. This sample was included in a study of beta chain features in type 1 diabetes. Overall study findings and caveats: Patients with Type 1 diabetes showed moderately but significantly shorter TCRB CDR3s in all four CD4+ subsets.

A single heparinised blood sample, averaging about 100 mL, was obtained per donor. It was via CD45RO/CCR7/CD25/CD127/CD95/CD27 that CD4+ naive, central memory, regulatory and stem cell-like memory cells were sorted. This clonotype originated in a woman between 18 and 30 years old in good health. Sequenced: Tregs from blood.

CDR3 residues: CASSAEAGVKNIQYF. As DNA, the CDR3 is TGTGCCAGCAGCGCAGAGGCAGGGGTTAAAAACATTCAGTACTTC. The rearrangement links TRBV13 to TRBJ2-4; perhaps TRBD1 as D (6 bases). The CDR3 is made up of 15 amino acids. Germline assignment: CDR1 PRHDT and CDR2 FYEKMQ (reference sequence). V was cut by 5 bases and J by 4 bases, with 15 bases left in between. Looking up the rest from reference TRBV13 and TRBJ2-4 gives the full variable domain: AAGVIQSPRHLIKEKRETATLKCYPIPRHDTVYWYQQGPGQDPQFLISFYEKMQSDKGSIPDRFSAQQFSDYHSELNMSSLELGDSALYFCASSAEAGVKNIQYFGAGTRLSVL.